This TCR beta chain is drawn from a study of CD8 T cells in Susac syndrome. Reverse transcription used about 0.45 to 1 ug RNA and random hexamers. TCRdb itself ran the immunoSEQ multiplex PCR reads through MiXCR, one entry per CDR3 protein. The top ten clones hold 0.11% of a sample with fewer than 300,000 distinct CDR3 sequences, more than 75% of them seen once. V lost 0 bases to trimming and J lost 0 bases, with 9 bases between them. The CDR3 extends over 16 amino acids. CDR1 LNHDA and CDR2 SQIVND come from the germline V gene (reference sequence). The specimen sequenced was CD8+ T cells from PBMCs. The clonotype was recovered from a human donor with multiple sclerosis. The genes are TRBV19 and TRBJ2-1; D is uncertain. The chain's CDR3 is CASSIESVSSYNEQFF. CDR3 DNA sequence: TGTGCCAGTAGTATAGAATCGGTCAGCTCCTACAATGAGCAGTTCTTC.